Listed below are T cell receptor beta chains from one sample, sequenced in a study of technical replicates of blood from a handful of donors. Repertoires were generated with immunoSEQ multiplex PCR, while TCRdb's copy carries only in-frame clones and drops some. The sample shows about 100,000 clones, nearly 97% of them seen only once. The material sequenced was T cells isolated from PBMCs. The receptors derive from a human donor in good health. Each CDR3 is given with its conserved first and last residue. The D gene is left open where the match is weak. Expanded clones are given a class, and other clones once, few, many or no size at all.

v_gene: TRBV11-3; j_gene: TRBJ2-2; d_gene: TRBD1; abundance: once; CDR3nt: TGTGCCAGCAAGGGACAGCAGTTCACCGGGGAGCTGTTTTTT; CDR3aa: CASKGQQFTGELFF
v_gene: TRBV5-1; j_gene: TRBJ2-1; d_gene: TRBD1; abundance: -; CDR3nt: TGCGCCAGCATCTCGGGACAGACCTCCTACAATGAGCAGTTCTTC; CDR3aa: CASISGQTSYNEQFF
v_gene: TRBV27; j_gene: TRBJ1-1; d_gene: -; abundance: -; CDR3nt: TGTGCCAGCAGTTTATCGGATCCGGGTCAACAGAACACTGAAGCTTTCTTT; CDR3aa: CASSLSDPGQQNTEAFF
v_gene: TRBV27; j_gene: TRBJ2-3; d_gene: TRBD2; abundance: once; CDR3nt: TGTGCCAGCAGCCCCAGAAGTATAAGCGGGGGCAATACGCAGTATTTT; CDR3aa: CASSPRSISGGNTQYF
v_gene: TRBV27; j_gene: TRBJ1-4; d_gene: -; abundance: -; CDR3nt: TGTGCCAGCAGTTACACAGTTAAGGGAGCGGCTAATGAAAAACTGTTTTTT; CDR3aa: CASSYTVKGAANEKLFF
v_gene: TRBV19; j_gene: TRBJ2-7; d_gene: -; abundance: -; CDR3nt: TGTGCCAGTAGTCTCGGACAGAGCTACGAGCAGTACTTC; CDR3aa: CASSLGQSYEQYF
v_gene: TRBV7-6; j_gene: TRBJ2-7; d_gene: -; abundance: -; CDR3nt: TGTGCCAGCAGCTTAGAACGCGGATCCTACGAGCAGTACTTC; CDR3aa: CASSLERGSYEQYF
v_gene: TRBV14; j_gene: TRBJ1-6; d_gene: TRBD1; abundance: -; CDR3nt: TGTGCCAGCAGCCAAAGTGACAGGGGGGTTTCACCCCTCCACTTT; CDR3aa: CASSQSDRGVSPLHF
v_gene: TRBV11-3; j_gene: TRBJ2-1; d_gene: -; abundance: -; CDR3nt: TGTGCCAGCAGCTTGAGCAGACAGTTCGGATTCCTGTTCTTC; CDR3aa: CASSLSRQFGFLFF
v_gene: TRBV10-3; j_gene: TRBJ1-2; d_gene: -; abundance: -; CDR3nt: TGTGCCATCAGTGGCGACTCCCTAGGTGGCTACACCTTC; CDR3aa: CAISGDSLGGYTF
v_gene: TRBV27; j_gene: TRBJ2-3; d_gene: TRBD2; abundance: -; CDR3nt: TGTGCCTTCTTCGACGGGGGGGCCGCAGATACGCAGTATTTT; CDR3aa: CAFFDGGAADTQYF
v_gene: TRBV4-1; j_gene: TRBJ1-1; d_gene: -; abundance: few; CDR3nt: TGCGCCAGCAGCCATCTCGGACTGGGAGGTGAAGCTTTCTTT; CDR3aa: CASSHLGLGGEAFF
v_gene: TRBV27; j_gene: TRBJ2-7; d_gene: TRBD2; abundance: -; CDR3nt: TGTGCCAGCAGTTTTGTTAGCGGGGGGGACGAGCAGTACTTC; CDR3aa: CASSFVSGGDEQYF
v_gene: TRBV4-1; j_gene: TRBJ2-7; d_gene: TRBD2; abundance: -; CDR3nt: TGCGCCAGCAGCCAAGGTGGAGCGGGGGGGGGATACGAGCAGTACTTC; CDR3aa: CASSQGGAGGGYEQYF
v_gene: TRBV6-5; j_gene: TRBJ1-6; d_gene: TRBD1; abundance: -; CDR3nt: TGTGCCAGCAGTTACTCACAGGGGACCCTCCACTTT; CDR3aa: CASSYSQGTLHF
v_gene: TRBV19; j_gene: TRBJ2-1; d_gene: TRBD2; abundance: -; CDR3nt: TGTGCCAGTAAAGCTAGCGGGAGCGGGTCCTACAATGAGCAGTTCTTC; CDR3aa: CASKASGSGSYNEQFF
v_gene: TRBV6-5; j_gene: TRBJ1-5; d_gene: TRBD1; abundance: -; CDR3nt: TGTGCCAGCAGTTCACAGGGGAGCCCCTATCAGCCCCAGCATTTT; CDR3aa: CASSSQGSPYQPQHF
v_gene: TRBV5-4; j_gene: TRBJ2-7; d_gene: -; abundance: -; CDR3nt: TGTGCCAGCAGCTTGGACGACTGGAACTACGAGCAGTACTTC; CDR3aa: CASSLDDWNYEQYF
v_gene: TRBV5-1; j_gene: TRBJ2-5; d_gene: -; abundance: -; CDR3nt: TGCGCCAGCAGCTTGGACGGGGAGACCCAGTACTTC; CDR3aa: CASSLDGETQYF
v_gene: TRBV6-5; j_gene: TRBJ2-1; d_gene: TRBD2; abundance: -; CDR3nt: TGTGCCACCAGCCCCCTAGCGGGGTACAATGAGCAGTTCTTC; CDR3aa: CATSPLAGYNEQFF
v_gene: TRBV4-1; j_gene: TRBJ2-3; d_gene: TRBD1; abundance: -; CDR3nt: TGCGCCAGCAGCCAAGATCTTGTCGGGACAGGGGTGTTGAATACGCAGTATTTT; CDR3aa: CASSQDLVGTGVLNTQYF
v_gene: TRBV5-6; j_gene: TRBJ1-1; d_gene: -; abundance: -; CDR3nt: TGTGCCAGCAGCTTGGTGATGGAGCAGAACACTGAAGCTTTCTTT; CDR3aa: CASSLVMEQNTEAFF
v_gene: TRBV2; j_gene: TRBJ1-2; d_gene: TRBD1; abundance: -; CDR3nt: TGTGCCAGCAGTCTCAGCGGGACAGGGTCCTATGGCTACACCTTC; CDR3aa: CASSLSGTGSYGYTF
v_gene: TRBV9; j_gene: TRBJ2-5; d_gene: -; abundance: -; CDR3nt: TGTGCCAGCAGCTACGGAGGGACGGCGTATGAGACCCAGTACTTC; CDR3aa: CASSYGGTAYETQYF
v_gene: TRBV6-5; j_gene: TRBJ1-1; d_gene: -; abundance: -; CDR3nt: TGTGCCAGCAGTTACAGCTTGAACACTGAAGCTTTCTTT; CDR3aa: CASSYSLNTEAFF
v_gene: TRBV29-1; j_gene: TRBJ2-7; d_gene: TRBD1; abundance: -; CDR3nt: TGCAGCGTCGAAGGATTCGAGGGACAGGGAAGGTTTGGCTACGAGCAGTACTTC; CDR3aa: CSVEGFEGQGRFGYEQYF
v_gene: TRBV28; j_gene: TRBJ1-5; d_gene: -; abundance: -; CDR3nt: TGTGCCAGCAGTGCCGGGGGACGAAATCAGCCCCAGCATTTT; CDR3aa: CASSAGGRNQPQHF
v_gene: TRBV11-3; j_gene: TRBJ2-2; d_gene: TRBD1; abundance: -; CDR3nt: TGTGCCAGCCGAACAGGGGGGACCGGGGAGCTGTTTTTT; CDR3aa: CASRTGGTGELFF
v_gene: TRBV7-8; j_gene: TRBJ2-7; d_gene: -; abundance: -; CDR3nt: TGTGCCAGCAGCCACGGATGGGGGCGGTACGAGCAGTACTTC; CDR3aa: CASSHGWGRYEQYF
v_gene: TRBV6-5; j_gene: TRBJ1-3; d_gene: TRBD1; abundance: once; CDR3nt: TGTGCCAGCAGTTCCGGGACAGGGGGAAACACCATATATTTT; CDR3aa: CASSSGTGGNTIYF
v_gene: TRBV28; j_gene: TRBJ2-2; d_gene: -; abundance: -; CDR3nt: TGTGCCAGCAGTTTATTCAGCACCGGGGAGCTGTTTTTT; CDR3aa: CASSLFSTGELFF
v_gene: TRBV30; j_gene: TRBJ2-1; d_gene: TRBD2; abundance: once; CDR3nt: TGTGCCTGGAGTCGACTAGCGGGGGCGTATGAGCAGTTCTTC; CDR3aa: CAWSRLAGAYEQFF
v_gene: TRBV6-1; j_gene: TRBJ1-6; d_gene: -; abundance: -; CDR3nt: TGTGCCAGCAGTGATCCTGGGCGTGGGAGGCCCGATTCACCCCTCCACTTT; CDR3aa: CASSDPGRGRPDSPLHF
v_gene: TRBV28; j_gene: TRBJ1-5; d_gene: -; abundance: -; CDR3nt: TGTGCCAGCAGTTTACGTGAGTTCCCTTATAGCAATCAGCCCCAGCATTTT; CDR3aa: CASSLREFPYSNQPQHF
v_gene: TRBV18; j_gene: TRBJ1-4; d_gene: TRBD1; abundance: -; CDR3nt: TGTGCCAGCTCACCTGGACAGGGCCCTGAAAAACTGTTTTTT; CDR3aa: CASSPGQGPEKLFF
v_gene: TRBV14; j_gene: TRBJ2-2; d_gene: -; abundance: -; CDR3nt: TGTGCCAGCAGCCAAGTCCGGGGGATGAACACCGGGGAGCTGTTTTTT; CDR3aa: CASSQVRGMNTGELFF
v_gene: TRBV19; j_gene: TRBJ1-5; d_gene: -; abundance: once; CDR3nt: TGTGCCAGTAGTCCACGTACCGGTCAGCCCCAGCATTTT; CDR3aa: CASSPRTGQPQHF
v_gene: TRBV30; j_gene: TRBJ1-4; d_gene: TRBD1; abundance: -; CDR3nt: TGTGCCTGGAGTACCCCTTACAGGGGATCGAGAAAACTGTTTTTT; CDR3aa: CAWSTPYRGSRKLFF
v_gene: TRBV5-1; j_gene: TRBJ2-7; d_gene: TRBD1; abundance: once; CDR3nt: TGCGCCAGCAGCTCGGCCGGGACAGGGGACCTCCGGCAGTACTTC; CDR3aa: CASSSAGTGDLRQYF
v_gene: TRBV5-1; j_gene: TRBJ2-1; d_gene: -; abundance: -; CDR3nt: TGCGCCAGCAGCTTGGAGGCACTAATACATGAGCAGTTCTTC; CDR3aa: CASSLEALIHEQFF
v_gene: TRBV5-1; j_gene: TRBJ2-7; d_gene: TRBD2; abundance: -; CDR3nt: TGCGCCAGCAGTCCTAGCGGTTCCTACGAGCAGTACTTC; CDR3aa: CASSPSGSYEQYF
v_gene: TRBV6-1; j_gene: TRBJ1-4; d_gene: TRBD1; abundance: -; CDR3nt: TGTGCCAGCAGTGAACCGACAGGGGTGAGGGAAAAACTGTTTTTT; CDR3aa: CASSEPTGVREKLFF
v_gene: TRBV7-9; j_gene: TRBJ2-5; d_gene: TRBD1; abundance: -; CDR3nt: TGTGCCAGCAGCTTACCTCCCGGGACAGGGGGGCCCGAGACCCAGTACTTC; CDR3aa: CASSLPPGTGGPETQYF